This entry is about one TCR beta chain. These data originate in a study of early T cells in non-severe SARS-CoV-2 infection. Attachment of unique molecular identifiers to individual cDNA molecules was performed. Each CDR3 protein gets one entry after TCRdb re-called the 5' RACE reads with MiXCR. The data hold tens of thousands of distinct CDR3 sequences, with about 9.1% observed a single time. CDR3 length: 13 amino acids. CDR1 and CDR2 from the germline V gene are SEHNR and FQNEAQ (reference sequence). V shed 5 bases and J shed 4 bases, with 9 bases lying between them. The clonotype originates from an adult who was a healthcare worker with PCR-confirmed SARS-CoV-2 infection or an uninfected control (not recorded which). The chain joins TRBV7-9 to TRBJ1-3; maybe TRBD1 (6 bases). Sequences were derived from whole blood, sampled at baseline. The CDR3 protein is CASSEGQGNTIYF. The CDR3 DNA sequence: TGTGCCAGCAGCGAAGGACAGGGAAACACCATATATTTT.